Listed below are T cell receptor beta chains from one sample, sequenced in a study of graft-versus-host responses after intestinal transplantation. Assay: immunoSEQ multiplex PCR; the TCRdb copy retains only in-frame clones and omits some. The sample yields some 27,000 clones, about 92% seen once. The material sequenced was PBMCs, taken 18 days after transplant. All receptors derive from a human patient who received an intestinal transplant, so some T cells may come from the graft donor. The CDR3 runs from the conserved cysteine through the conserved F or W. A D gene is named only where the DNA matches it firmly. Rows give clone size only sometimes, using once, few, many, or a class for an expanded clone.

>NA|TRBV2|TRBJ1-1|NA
CASRGTGSGTEAFF
TGTGCCAGCAGGGGTACAGGGTCCGGCACTGAAGCTTTCTTT
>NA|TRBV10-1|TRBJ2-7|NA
CASRLVPEQYF
TGCGCCAGCCGACTAGTCCCCGAGCAGTACTTC
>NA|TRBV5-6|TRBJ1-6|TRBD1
CASSYRGGNSPLHF
TGTGCCAGCAGCTACAGGGGTGGGAATTCACCCCTCCACTTT
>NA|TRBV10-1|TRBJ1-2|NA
CASSLGAGDGYTF
TGCGCCAGCAGTTTGGGGGCAGGTGATGGCTACACCTTC
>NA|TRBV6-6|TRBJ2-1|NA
CASSYDLGDEQFF
TGTGCCAGCAGCTACGACCTGGGGGATGAGCAGTTCTTC
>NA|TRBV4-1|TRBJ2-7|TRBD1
CASSQGQGAYEQYF
TGCGCCAGCAGCCAGGGACAGGGGGCCTACGAGCAGTACTTC
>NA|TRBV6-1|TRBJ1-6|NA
CASLTGYPSNSPLHF
TGTGCCTCACTTACGGGGTACCCTTCTAATTCACCCCTCCACTTT
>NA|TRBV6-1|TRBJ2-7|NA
CASSTPGVGVNEQYF
TGTGCCAGCAGTACGCCGGGGGTGGGGGTGAACGAGCAGTACTTC
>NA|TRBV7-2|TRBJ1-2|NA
CASSPNGLANYGYTF
TGTGCCAGCAGCCCGAACGGGTTAGCTAACTATGGCTACACCTTC
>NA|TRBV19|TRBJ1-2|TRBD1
CASIPGQGARGYTF
TGTGCCAGCATCCCGGGACAGGGGGCTCGGGGCTACACCTTC
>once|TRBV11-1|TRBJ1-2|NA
CASSDGEIYGYTF
TGTGCCAGCAGCGATGGGGAGATCTATGGCTACACCTTC